The source of this T cell receptor beta chain is a study of T cells in pancreatic ductal adenocarcinoma. Note on this clone: Its antigen is not identified. The same CDR3 also results from other DNA sequences found in this sample.

No neoadjuvant therapy was given to the selected pancreatic ductal adenocarcinoma patients before their surgery. The study, taken as a whole, reports: Tumor-versus-blood clonality comparisons may be biased toward lower tumor diversity. Compared with tumor, blood showed more total productive templates and about 8-fold more clonotypes.

Using immunoSEQ multiplex PCR, the repertoire was profiled, and TCRdb retains in-frame clones only, with some absent. This sample carries over 85,000 clones, about 95% of them seen once, and the ten largest clones take under 3.5%. Germline V gene data show CDR1 as LNHDA and CDR2 as SQIVND (reference sequence). V dropped 5 bases and J dropped 5; count of bases not matched to a gene: 9. The CDR3 runs 16 residues. This sequence originates from a human donor with pancreatic ductal adenocarcinoma. The sequencing sample was made of PBMCs. V usage is TRBV19 and J usage is TRBJ2-1, with 10 bases lining up with TRBD2. The DNA of the CDR3 is TGTGCCAGTAGTTCCTCGGGGCTAGCGGGAGACAATGAGCAGTTCTTC. This gives the protein CASSSSGLAGDNEQFF.